The 22 T cell receptor beta chains in this list originate from one sample, sequenced in a study of blood T cell repertoires in COVID-19. Generated by immunoSEQ multiplex PCR, the TCRdb table keeps only in-frame clones and is missing some. The sample has 300,000 to 350,000 clones, about nine tenths seen once. Material: peripheral blood. All receptors come from a man aged 30 to 45 with COVID-19, enrolled during active disease.

This clone was found once. V usage is TRBV29-1 and J usage is TRBJ1-5, with TRBD1 as a possible D gene (6 bases). Germline-derived CDR1 and CDR2 are SQVTM and ANQGSEA. This CDR3 has 14 residues. The V end was cut by 6 bases, the J end by 5 bases, with 17 bases between. The CDR3 DNA is TGCAGCGTCGCGGTTACAGGGCGCTATCAGCCCCAGCATTTT. It translates to CSVAVTGRYQPQHF.

This chain uses TRBV7-2 with TRBJ2-3; 10 bases align to TRBD2. Germline V lookup: CDR1 SGHTA, CDR2 FQGNSA. The length of the CDR3 is 15 residues. Unmatched junction bases numbered 11, after V lost 10 bases and J lost 4 bases. The CDR3 DNA reads TGTGCCACTCCCGCCGGACTAGCGGATGCAGATACGCAGTATTTT. As protein: CATPAGLADADTQYF.

The chain joins TRBV9 to TRBJ2-4, with D possibly being TRBD1 (5 bases). Trimming took off 4 bases at V and 0 bases at J, with 14 bases between the two ends. CDR3 length equals 16 residues. Per germline, CDR1 SGDLS and CDR2 YYNGEE. This CDR3 is CASSPRMTEAKNIQYF. The CDR3 DNA reads as TGTGCCAGCAGCCCACGGATGACAGAAGCCAAAAACATTCAGTACTTC.

This clone was seen a few times. V gene TRBV18 combines with J gene TRBJ1-5, with D tentatively TRBD1 (6 bases). The CDR3 is made up of 16 amino acids. Germline CDR1 reads KGHSH; CDR2 reads LQKENI. Trimming stripped 6 bases from V and 0 bases from J, with 15 bases between. In DNA, the CDR3 is TGTGCCAGCTCCCTCGGACAGAGCTATAGCAATCAGCCCCAGCATTTT. It encodes CASSLGQSYSNQPQHF.

J is TRBJ2-3 and V is TRBV9, with 10 bases lining up with TRBD2. The junction had 11 bases not matched to a gene; V was cut back by 0 bases and J by 1 base. Germline CDR1 and CDR2: SGDLS and YYNGEE. The CDR3 extends over 19 amino acids. CDR3 region: CASSVGDPLLAGGTDTQYF. The CDR3 nucleotides are TGTGCCAGCAGCGTAGGGGACCCCCTCCTAGCGGGGGGCACAGATACGCAGTATTTT.

V gene TRBV7-2 combines with J gene TRBJ2-5, with TRBD1 identical over 12 bases. Per the germline V gene, CDR1 is SGHTA and CDR2 is FQGNSA. V dropped 5 bases and J dropped 0; count of bases not matched to a gene: 7. The CDR3 covers 17 residues. The CDR3 DNA is TGTGCCAGCAGCAGACCGGGACAGGGGGCCGACCAAGAGACCCAGTACTTC. It specifies CASSRPGQGADQETQYF.

This chain uses TRBV6-1 with TRBJ2-2; 9 bases are a match to TRBD1. Per germline, CDR1 MNHNS and CDR2 SASEGT. The CDR3 extends over 17 amino acids. Trimming removed 4 bases from V and 4 bases from J; junction bases left unmatched: 10. The CDR3 DNA reads as TGTGCCAGCAGTGTATTAGGGACAGGGTTGAGCACCGGGGAGCTGTTTTTT. Amino acids: CASSVLGTGLSTGELFF.

This clone was counted only a few times. J is TRBJ2-4 and V is TRBV2; 9 nucleotides agree with TRBD1. The CDR3 is 16 residues long. V lost 6 bases to trimming and J lost 0 bases; unmatched junction nucleotides: 6. CDR1 is SNHLY and CDR2 is FYNNEI in the germline V gene. CDR3 DNA: TGTGCCAGCAGCGGGGGACAGGGATTAGCCAAAAACATTCAGTACTTC. This codes for CASSGGQGLAKNIQYF.

This clone has just one count. The V and J genes are TRBV4-3 and TRBJ1-1, with D perhaps matching TRBD1 (5 bases). Deletions cut 3 bases from V and 1 base from J, with 12 bases between. Germline V gene lookup returns CDR1 LGHNA and CDR2 YSLEER. The CDR3 is 15 amino acids. Here the CDR3 DNA reads TGCGCCAGCAGCCATCCGCAGGGAGGGAACACTGAAGCTTTCTTT. It specifies CASSHPQGGNTEAFF.

The CDR3: CSASPSDSSNQPQHF. The CDR3 nucleotides read TGCAGTGCTAGTCCGAGCGACAGTAGCAATCAGCCCCAGCATTTT. The chain employs TRBV20-1 and TRBJ1-5, with D possibly being TRBD1 (5 bases). V was trimmed by 3 bases and J by 0 bases, leaving 12 bases between them. CDR3 length: 15 amino acids. The germline V gene encodes CDR1 DFQATT and CDR2 SNEGSKA (reference sequence).

The rearrangement joins TRBV15 to TRBJ2-7; 8 positions agree with TRBD1. Trimming cost V 5 bases and J 2 bases; bases outside gene matches: 5. Germline V gene lookup returns CDR1 LNHNV and CDR2 YYDKDF (reference sequence). The CDR3 is 14 amino acids. The DNA of the CDR3 is TGTGCCACCAGCTCGGACAGGGTCACCTACGAGCAGTACTTC. It yields the protein CATSSDRVTYEQYF.

The CDR3 here is CASSLGQGWNPGNTIYF. CDR3 nucleotide sequence: TGTGCCAGCAGTTTAGGGCAGGGTTGGAATCCTGGAAACACCATATATTTT. The chain joins TRBV28 to TRBJ1-3; TRBD1 is a possible D gene (5 bases). Germline CDR1 and CDR2: MDHEN and SYDVKM. The CDR3 contains 17 residues. V shed 2 bases and J shed 2 bases, with 16 bases lying between them.

The rearrangement joins TRBV19 to TRBJ1-5, with D perhaps TRBD1 (5 bases). V gave up 7 bases and J gave up 0 bases, with 19 bases separating them. The CDR3 consists of 17 residues. Germline V gives CDR1 LNHDA, CDR2 SQIVND (reference sequence). In DNA, the CDR3 is TGTGCCAGTACCCATTCTCGCGGGACGGATAGCAATCAGCCCCAGCATTTT. It is translated as CASTHSRGTDSNQPQHF. Drawing the rest from reference TRBV19 and TRBJ1-5, the complete variable domain is DGGITQSPKYLFRKEGQNVTLSCEQNLNHDAMYWYRQDPGQGLRLIYYSQIVNDFQKGDIAEGYSVSREKKESFPLTVTSAQKNPTAFYLCASTHSRGTDSNQPQHFGDGTRLSIL.

The chain employs TRBV5-8 and TRBJ1-2, with 10 bases identical to TRBD1. The V gene's germline CDR1 is SGHTS and CDR2 YDEGEE. V was clipped by 1 base and J by 8 bases; unmatched bases: 11. The CDR3 is 16 amino acids. The CDR3 nucleotides read TGTGCCAGCAGCTTGCCCGGGACAGGGGAAGGAGTCGGCTACACCTTC. This encodes CASSLPGTGEGVGYTF.

The table lists this clone with a count of one. CDR3 sequence (DNA): TGTGCCAGTACTAGGGGGACACTGGGATCTAGCAATCAGCCCCAGCATTTT. Amino acid sequence: CASTRGTLGSSNQPQHF. The rearrangement uses TRBV19 and TRBJ1-5; TRBD1 is a possible D gene (6 bases). The germline CDR1 and CDR2 sequences are LNHDA and SQIVND (reference sequence). CDR3 size: 17 residues. V was cut by 7 bases and J by 0 bases, with 19 bases left in between.

This sequence joins TRBV15 and TRBJ1-4, with D possibly matching TRBD1 (5 bases). CDR3 size: 16 residues. Germline CDR1 reads LNHNV; CDR2 reads YYDKDF (reference sequence). With 5 bases removed from V and 16 bases from J, the gap between germline ends came to 29 bases. The CDR3 DNA follows: TGTGCCACCAGCGGAAGGGCTTCCCGGGACCTTACCGGGGGGTTTTTT. Encoded protein: CATSGRASRDLTGGFF.

This chain joins TRBV5-6 and TRBJ2-7; possibly TRBD1 for D (5 bases). Trimming shortened V by 0 bases and J by 7 bases, and 20 bases separated the two germline ends. The CDR3 totals 16 residues. Looked up from germline, CDR1 is SGHDT and CDR2 is YYEEEE. The CDR3 spells CASSLVQYTGQGEQYF. The CDR3 DNA follows: TGTGCCAGCAGCTTGGTACAGTACACGGGCCAGGGTGAGCAGTACTTC.

The genes are TRBV10-3 and TRBJ1-2; D might be TRBD1 (5 bases). Germline-derived CDR1 and CDR2 are ENHRY and SYGVKD. The CDR3 consists of 15 residues. Trimming left V 5 bases short and J 7 bases short, with 20 bases between. The DNA for the CDR3 is TGTGCCATCAGTAAAGCAACCGGGACTTGGGGTGGCTACACCTTC. Translating it yields CAISKATGTWGGYTF.

V gene TRBV11-1 combines with J gene TRBJ2-7; 7 bases map to TRBD1. The CDR3 has 15 residues. Trimming took 4 bases from V and 0 from J; bases not matched to a gene: 6. Germline CDR1 SGHAT, CDR2 FQDESV (reference sequence). CDR3 sequence reads: CASSSYGTVSYEQYF. The CDR3 region has the DNA TGTGCCAGCAGCTCGTACGGGACAGTCTCCTACGAGCAGTACTTC.

This rearrangement joins TRBV6-5 to TRBJ2-3; 7 bases agree with TRBD1. The CDR3 length is 15 residues. CDR1 and CDR2 (germline): MNHEY, SVGAGI. Unmatched junction bases numbered 7, after V lost 4 bases and J lost 3 bases. The CDR3 region has the DNA TGTGCCAGCAGTTCCAGACAGGGTTGGACAGATACGCAGTATTTT. It encodes CASSSRQGWTDTQYF.

The CDR3 bases are TGCGCCAGCAGCCGGGACAGGGCGAACACTGAAGCTTTCTTT. Its translation: CASSRDRANTEAFF. The chain has TRBV5-1 and TRBJ1-1; TRBD1 agrees at 9 bases. CDR1 and CDR2 (germline): SGHRS, YFSETQ. The CDR3 is 14 residues long. V was clipped by 4 bases and J by 1 base; unmatched bases: 2.

The chain carries TRBV7-9 and TRBJ2-6, with D tentatively TRBD2 (5 bases). Looked up from germline, CDR1 is SEHNR and CDR2 is FQNEAQ (reference sequence). This CDR3 spans 15 amino acids. V lost 4 bases and J lost 2, with 9 bases in between. DNA for the CDR3: TGTGCCAGCAGCTCCCCGGGAACTGGGGCCAACGTCCTGACTTTC. Its protein product is CASSSPGTGANVLTF.